This TCR beta chain was documented in a study of blood T cell repertoires in COVID-19. The wider study: The United States, Italy and Spain supplied acute and convalescent COVID-19 samples. T cells, B-cell-depleted T cells, or PBMCs supplied cDNA or gDNA.

Enrollment of patients from Seattle took place during active infection, with longitudinal follow-up. Methods used by the authors: Reference gene primer amplification in the assay estimated nucleated cell counts. The method was immunoSEQ multiplex PCR; TCRdb's version includes in-frame clones alone and lacks a portion of them. V and J calls and clone size are copied from that table; D and trimming were computed from the DNA. The table includes about half a million clones, roughly 87% detected once. Sequencing used peripheral blood. The source of this sequence is a man aged 18 to 29 with COVID-19, enrolled during active disease.

The CDR3 DNA is TGCAGCGCCACAGGGTCCGGGGAGACCCAGTACTTC. It yields the protein CSATGSGETQYF. This chain connects TRBV29-1 to TRBJ2-5, with a weak D call TRBD1 (6 bases). The CDR3 is 12 amino acids. Trimming removed 7 bases at V and 5 bases at J, with 14 bases between. Germline-derived CDR1 and CDR2 are SQVTM and ANQGSEA. The whole variable domain, remainder taken from reference TRBV29-1 and TRBJ2-5, is SAVISQKPSRDICQRGTSLTIQCQVDSQVTMMFWYRQQPGQSLTLIATANQGSEATYESGFVIDKFPISRPNLTFSTLTVSNMSPEDSSIYLCSATGSGETQYFGPGTRLLVL.